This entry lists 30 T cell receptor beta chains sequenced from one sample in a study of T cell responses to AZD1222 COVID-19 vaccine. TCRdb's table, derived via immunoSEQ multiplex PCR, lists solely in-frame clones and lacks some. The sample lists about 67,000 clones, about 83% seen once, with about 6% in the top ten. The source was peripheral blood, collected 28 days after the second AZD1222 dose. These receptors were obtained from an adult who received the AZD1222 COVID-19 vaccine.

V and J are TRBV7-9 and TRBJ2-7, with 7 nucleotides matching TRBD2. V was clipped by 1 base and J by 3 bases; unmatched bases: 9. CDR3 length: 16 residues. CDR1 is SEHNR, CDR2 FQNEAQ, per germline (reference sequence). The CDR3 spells CASSLGREGFHYEQYF. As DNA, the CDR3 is TGTGCCAGCAGCTTAGGCAGGGAGGGCTTCCACTACGAGCAGTACTTC.

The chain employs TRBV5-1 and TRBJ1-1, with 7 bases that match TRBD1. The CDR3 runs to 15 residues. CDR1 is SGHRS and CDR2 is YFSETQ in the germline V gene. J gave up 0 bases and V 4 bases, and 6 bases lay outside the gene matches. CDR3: CASSLGTDLNTEAFF. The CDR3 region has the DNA TGCGCCAGCAGCCTGGGGACAGATTTGAACACTGAAGCTTTCTTT.

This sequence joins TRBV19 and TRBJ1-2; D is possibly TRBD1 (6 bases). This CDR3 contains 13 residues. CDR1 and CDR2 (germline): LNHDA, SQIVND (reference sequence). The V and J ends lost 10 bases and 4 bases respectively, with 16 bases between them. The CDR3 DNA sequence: TGTGCCACCATGATTAGGGGGAGCTATGGCTACACCTTC. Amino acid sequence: CATMIRGSYGYTF.

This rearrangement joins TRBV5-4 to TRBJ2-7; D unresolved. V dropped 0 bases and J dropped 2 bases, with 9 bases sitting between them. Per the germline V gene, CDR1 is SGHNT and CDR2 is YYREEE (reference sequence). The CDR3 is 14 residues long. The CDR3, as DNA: TGTGCCAGCAGCTTGGTCGGAGCCCCCTACGAGCAGTACTTC. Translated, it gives CASSLVGAPYEQYF.

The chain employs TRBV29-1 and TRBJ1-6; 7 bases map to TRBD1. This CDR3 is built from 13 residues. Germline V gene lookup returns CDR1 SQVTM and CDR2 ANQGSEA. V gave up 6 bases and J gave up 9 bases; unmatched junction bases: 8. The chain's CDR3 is CSVQTGYRSPLHF. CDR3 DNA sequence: TGCAGCGTGCAGACAGGGTATCGTTCACCCCTCCACTTT.

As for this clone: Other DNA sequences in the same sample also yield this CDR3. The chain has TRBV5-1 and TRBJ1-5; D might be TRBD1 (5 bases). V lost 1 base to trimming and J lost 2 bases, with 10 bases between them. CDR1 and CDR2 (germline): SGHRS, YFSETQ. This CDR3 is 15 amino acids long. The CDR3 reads CASSLLGGRNQPQHF. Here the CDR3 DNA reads TGCGCCAGCAGCTTGCTCGGGGGTCGCAATCAGCCCCAGCATTTT.

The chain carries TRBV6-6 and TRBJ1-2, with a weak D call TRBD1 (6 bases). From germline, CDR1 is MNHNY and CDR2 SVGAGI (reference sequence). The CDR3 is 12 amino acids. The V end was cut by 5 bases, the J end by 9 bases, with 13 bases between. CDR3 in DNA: TGTGCCAGCAGTAGCAGGGGTGGGAGCTACACCTTC. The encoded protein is CASSSRGGSYTF.

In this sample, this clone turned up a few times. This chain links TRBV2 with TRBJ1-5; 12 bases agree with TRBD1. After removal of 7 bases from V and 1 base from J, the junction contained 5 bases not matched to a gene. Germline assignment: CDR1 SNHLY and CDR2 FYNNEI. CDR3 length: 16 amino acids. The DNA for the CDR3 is TGTGCCAGCACGGGACAGGGGGCGCGCAGCAATCAGCCCCAGCATTTT. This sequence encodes CASTGQGARSNQPQHF.

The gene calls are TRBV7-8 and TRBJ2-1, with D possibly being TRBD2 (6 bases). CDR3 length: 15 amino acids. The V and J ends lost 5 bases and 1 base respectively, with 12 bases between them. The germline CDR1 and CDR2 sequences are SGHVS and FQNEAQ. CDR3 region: CASSPPGESYNEQFF. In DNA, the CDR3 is TGTGCCAGCAGCCCCCCGGGGGAATCCTACAATGAGCAGTTCTTC.

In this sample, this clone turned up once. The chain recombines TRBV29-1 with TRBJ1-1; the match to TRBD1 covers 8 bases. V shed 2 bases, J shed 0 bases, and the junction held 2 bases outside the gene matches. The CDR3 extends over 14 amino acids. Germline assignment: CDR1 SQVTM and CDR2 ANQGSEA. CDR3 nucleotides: TGCAGCGTTGAAAGGACAGGGATGAACACTGAAGCTTTCTTT. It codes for CSVERTGMNTEAFF.

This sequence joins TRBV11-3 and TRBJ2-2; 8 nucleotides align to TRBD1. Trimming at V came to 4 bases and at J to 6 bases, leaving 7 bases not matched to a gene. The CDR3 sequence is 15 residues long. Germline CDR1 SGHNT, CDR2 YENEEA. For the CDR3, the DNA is TGTGCCAGCAGCTCGGGACAGGATATTGCCGGGGAGCTGTTTTTT. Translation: CASSSGQDIAGELFF.

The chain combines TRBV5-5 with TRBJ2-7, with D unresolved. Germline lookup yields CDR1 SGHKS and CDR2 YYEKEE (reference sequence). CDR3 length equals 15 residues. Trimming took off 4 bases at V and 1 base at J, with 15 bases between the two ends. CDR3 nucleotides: TGTGCCAGCAGCCAAAGGTCGTACCGATCCTACGAGCAGTACTTC. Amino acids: CASSQRSYRSYEQYF. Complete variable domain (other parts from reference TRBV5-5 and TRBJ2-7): DAGVTQSPTHLIKTRGQQVTLRCSPISGHKSVSWYQQVLGQGPQFIFQYYEKEERGRGNFPDRFSARQFPNYSSELNVNALLLGDSALYLCASSQRSYRSYEQYFGPGTRLTVT.

CDR3 amino acids: CASSSGGGSETQYF. As DNA, the CDR3 is TGTGCCAGCAGCTCAGGGGGGGGGTCGGAGACCCAGTACTTC. The chain links TRBV9 to TRBJ2-5, with D possibly being TRBD1 or TRBD2 (7 bases each). This CDR3 comprises 14 residues. Germline V lookup: CDR1 SGDLS, CDR2 YYNGEE. V was cut by 4 bases and J by 5 bases, with 15 bases left in between.

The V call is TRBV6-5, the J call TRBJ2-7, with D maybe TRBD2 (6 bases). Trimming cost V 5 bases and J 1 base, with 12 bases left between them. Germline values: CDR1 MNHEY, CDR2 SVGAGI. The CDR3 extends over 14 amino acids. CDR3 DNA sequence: TGTGCCAGCAGTCAGACTAGAACATCCTACGAGCAGTACTTC. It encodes CASSQTRTSYEQYF.

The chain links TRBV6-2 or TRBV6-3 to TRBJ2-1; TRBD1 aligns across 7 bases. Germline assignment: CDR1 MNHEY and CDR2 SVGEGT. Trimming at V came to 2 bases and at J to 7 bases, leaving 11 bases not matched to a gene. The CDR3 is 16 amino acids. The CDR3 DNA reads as TGTGCCAGCAGTTACGGGTCTTACAGGGGTACGAATGAGCAGTTCTTC. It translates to CASSYGSYRGTNEQFF.

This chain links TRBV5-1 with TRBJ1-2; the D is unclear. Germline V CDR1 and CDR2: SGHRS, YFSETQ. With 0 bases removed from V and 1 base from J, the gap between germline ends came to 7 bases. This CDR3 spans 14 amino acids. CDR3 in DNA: TGCGCCAGCAGCTTGGGGCTGAATAACTATGGCTACACCTTC. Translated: CASSLGLNNYGYTF.

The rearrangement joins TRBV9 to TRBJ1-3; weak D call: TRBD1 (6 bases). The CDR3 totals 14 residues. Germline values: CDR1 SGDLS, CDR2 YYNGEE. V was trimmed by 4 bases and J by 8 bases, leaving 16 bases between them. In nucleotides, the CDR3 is TGTGCCAGCAGCAAACAGGGTACGGTAGACACCATATATTTT. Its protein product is CASSKQGTVDTIYF.

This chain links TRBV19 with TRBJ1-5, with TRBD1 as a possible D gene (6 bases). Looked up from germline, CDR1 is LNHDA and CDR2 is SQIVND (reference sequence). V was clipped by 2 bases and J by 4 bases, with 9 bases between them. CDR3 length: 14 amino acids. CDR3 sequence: CASSIRDTNQPQHF. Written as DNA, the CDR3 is TGTGCCAGTAGTATACGGGACACAAATCAGCCCCAGCATTTT.

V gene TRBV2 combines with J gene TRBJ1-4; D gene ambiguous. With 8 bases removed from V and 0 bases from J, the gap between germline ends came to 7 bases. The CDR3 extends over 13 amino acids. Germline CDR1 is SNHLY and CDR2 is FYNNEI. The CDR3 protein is CASWPATNEKLFF. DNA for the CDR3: TGTGCCAGCTGGCCAGCAACTAATGAAAAACTGTTTTTT.

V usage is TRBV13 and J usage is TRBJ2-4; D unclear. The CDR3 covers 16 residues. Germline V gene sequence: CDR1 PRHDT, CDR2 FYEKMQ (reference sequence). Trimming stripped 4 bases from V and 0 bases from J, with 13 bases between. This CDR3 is CASSSHGRLAKNIQYF. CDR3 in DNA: TGTGCCAGCAGCTCCCATGGACGGCTAGCCAAAAACATTCAGTACTTC.

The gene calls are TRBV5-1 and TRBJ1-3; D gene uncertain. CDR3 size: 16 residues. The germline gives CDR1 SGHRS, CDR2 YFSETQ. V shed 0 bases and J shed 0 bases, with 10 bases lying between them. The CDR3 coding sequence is TGCGCCAGCAGCTTGGCCAGTCTAAGCTCTGGAAACACCATATATTTT. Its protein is CASSLASLSSGNTIYF. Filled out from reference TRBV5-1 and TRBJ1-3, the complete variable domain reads KAGVTQTPRYLIKTRGQQVTLSCSPISGHRSVSWYQQTPGQGLQFLFEYFSETQRNKGNFPGRFSGRQFSNSRSEMNVSTLELGDSALYLCASSLASLSSGNTIYFGEGSWLTVV.

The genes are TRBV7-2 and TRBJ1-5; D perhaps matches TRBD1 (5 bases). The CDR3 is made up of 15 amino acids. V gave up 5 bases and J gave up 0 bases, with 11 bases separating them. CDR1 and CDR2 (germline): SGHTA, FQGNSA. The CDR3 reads CASSPWTSSNQPQHF. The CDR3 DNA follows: TGTGCCAGCAGCCCATGGACAAGTAGCAATCAGCCCCAGCATTTT. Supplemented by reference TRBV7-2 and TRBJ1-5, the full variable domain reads GAGVSQSPSNKVTEKGKDVELRCDPISGHTALYWYRQSLGQGLEFLIYFQGNSAPDKSGLPSDRFSAERTGGSVSTLTIQRTQQEDSAVYLCASSPWTSSNQPQHFGDGTRLSIL.

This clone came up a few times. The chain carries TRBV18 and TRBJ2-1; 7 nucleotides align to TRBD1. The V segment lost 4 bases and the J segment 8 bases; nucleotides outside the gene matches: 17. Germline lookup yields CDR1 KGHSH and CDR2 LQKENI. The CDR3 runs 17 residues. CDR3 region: CASSLRHEDRTGDEQFF. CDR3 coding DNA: TGTGCCAGCTCACTCCGGCACGAGGACCGCACAGGGGATGAGCAGTTCTTC.

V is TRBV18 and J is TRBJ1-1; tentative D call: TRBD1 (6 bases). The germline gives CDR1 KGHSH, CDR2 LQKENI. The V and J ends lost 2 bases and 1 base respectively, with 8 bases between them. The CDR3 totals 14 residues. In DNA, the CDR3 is TGTGCCAGCTCACCAGGGACAAGGAACACTGAAGCTTTCTTT. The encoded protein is CASSPGTRNTEAFF.

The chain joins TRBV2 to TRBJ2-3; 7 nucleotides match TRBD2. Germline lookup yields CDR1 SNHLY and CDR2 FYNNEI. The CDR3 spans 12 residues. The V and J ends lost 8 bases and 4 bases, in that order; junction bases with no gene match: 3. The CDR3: CASGGEADTQYF. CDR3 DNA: TGTGCCAGCGGGGGGGAGGCAGATACGCAGTATTTT.

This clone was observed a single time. CDR3 coding DNA: TGTGCCAGCAGCGTACCAGGGCACTATGGCTACACCTTC. Its protein product is CASSVPGHYGYTF. The chain joins TRBV9 to TRBJ1-2; perhaps TRBD1 as D (5 bases). The germline V gene encodes CDR1 SGDLS and CDR2 YYNGEE. The CDR3 is 13 residues long. V lost 1 base and J 3 bases, leaving 7 bases between the germline ends.

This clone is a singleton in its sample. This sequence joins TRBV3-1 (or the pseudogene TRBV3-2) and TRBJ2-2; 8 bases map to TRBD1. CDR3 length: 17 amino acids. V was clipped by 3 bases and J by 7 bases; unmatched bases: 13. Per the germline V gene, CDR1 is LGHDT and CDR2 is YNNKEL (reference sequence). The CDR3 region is CASSHTDRGMNGGELFF. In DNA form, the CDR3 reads TGTGCCAGCAGCCATACCGACAGGGGCATGAATGGCGGGGAGCTGTTTTTT.

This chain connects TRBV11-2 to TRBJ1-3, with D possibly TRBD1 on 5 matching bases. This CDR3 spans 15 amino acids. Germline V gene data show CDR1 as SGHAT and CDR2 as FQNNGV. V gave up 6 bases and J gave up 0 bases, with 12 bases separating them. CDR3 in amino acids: CASSQIQGSGNTIYF. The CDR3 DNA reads TGTGCCAGCAGTCAGATTCAGGGCTCTGGAAACACCATATATTTT.

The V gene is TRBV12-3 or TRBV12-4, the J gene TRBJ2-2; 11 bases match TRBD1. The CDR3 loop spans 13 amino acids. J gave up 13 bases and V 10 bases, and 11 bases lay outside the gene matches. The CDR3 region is CANGGQGARRLFF. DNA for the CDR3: TGTGCCAACGGAGGACAGGGGGCTCGGAGGCTGTTTTTT.

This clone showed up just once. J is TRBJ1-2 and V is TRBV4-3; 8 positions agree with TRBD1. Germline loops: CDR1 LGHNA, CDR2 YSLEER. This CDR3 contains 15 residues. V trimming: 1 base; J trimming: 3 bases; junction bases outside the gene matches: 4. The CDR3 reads CASSQGTGFHYGYTF. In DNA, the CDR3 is TGCGCCAGCAGCCAAGGGACAGGGTTCCACTATGGCTACACCTTC.